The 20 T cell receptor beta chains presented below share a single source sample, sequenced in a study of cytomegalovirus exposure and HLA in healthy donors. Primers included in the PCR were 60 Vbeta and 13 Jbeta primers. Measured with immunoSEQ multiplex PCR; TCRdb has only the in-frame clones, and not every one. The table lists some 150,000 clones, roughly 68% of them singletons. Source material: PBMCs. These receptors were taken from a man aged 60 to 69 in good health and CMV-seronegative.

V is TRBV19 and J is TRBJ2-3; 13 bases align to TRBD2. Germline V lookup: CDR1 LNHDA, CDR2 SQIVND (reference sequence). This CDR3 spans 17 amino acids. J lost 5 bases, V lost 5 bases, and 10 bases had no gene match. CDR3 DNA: TGTGCCAGTAGTCCCGAGCCGGGACTAGCGGGACAAGATACGCAGTATTTT. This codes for CASSPEPGLAGQDTQYF.

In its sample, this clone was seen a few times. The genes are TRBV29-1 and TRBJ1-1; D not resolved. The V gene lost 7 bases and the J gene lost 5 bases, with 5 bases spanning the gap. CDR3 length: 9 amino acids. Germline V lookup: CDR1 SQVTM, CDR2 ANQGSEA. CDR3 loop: CSAGTEAFF. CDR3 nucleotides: TGCAGCGCCGGGACTGAAGCTTTCTTT.

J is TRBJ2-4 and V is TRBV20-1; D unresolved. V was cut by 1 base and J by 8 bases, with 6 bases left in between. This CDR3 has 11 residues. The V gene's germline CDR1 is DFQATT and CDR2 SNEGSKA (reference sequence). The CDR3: CSARVADIQYF. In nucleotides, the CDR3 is TGCAGTGCTAGAGTGGCAGACATTCAGTACTTC.

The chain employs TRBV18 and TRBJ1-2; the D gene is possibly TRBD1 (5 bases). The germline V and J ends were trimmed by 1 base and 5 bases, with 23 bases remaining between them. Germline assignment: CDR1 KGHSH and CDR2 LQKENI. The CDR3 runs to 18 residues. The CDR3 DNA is TGTGCCAGCTCACCACTGAATGCCCCCAGGGCACCGCCTTATGGCTACACCTTC. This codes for CASSPLNAPRAPPYGYTF. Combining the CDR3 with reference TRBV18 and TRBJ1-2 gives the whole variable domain NAGVMQNPRHLVRRRGQEARLRCSPMKGHSHVYWYRQLPEEGLKFMVYLQKENIIDESGMPKERFSAEFPKEGPSILRIQQVVRGDSAAYFCASSPLNAPRAPPYGYTFGSGTRLTVV.

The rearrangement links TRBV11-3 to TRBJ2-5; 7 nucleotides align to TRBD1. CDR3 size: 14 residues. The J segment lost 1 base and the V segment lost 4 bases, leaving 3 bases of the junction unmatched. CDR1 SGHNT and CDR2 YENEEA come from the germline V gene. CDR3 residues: CASSSRDSQETQYF. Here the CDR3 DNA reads TGTGCCAGCAGCTCCCGGGACAGCCAAGAGACCCAGTACTTC.

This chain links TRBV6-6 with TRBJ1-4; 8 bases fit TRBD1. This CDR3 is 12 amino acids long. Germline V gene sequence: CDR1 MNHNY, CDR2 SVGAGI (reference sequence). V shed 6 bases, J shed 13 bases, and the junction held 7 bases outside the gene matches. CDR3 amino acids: CASRPGQGGLFF. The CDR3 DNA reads TGTGCCAGCAGACCCGGACAGGGAGGACTGTTTTTT.

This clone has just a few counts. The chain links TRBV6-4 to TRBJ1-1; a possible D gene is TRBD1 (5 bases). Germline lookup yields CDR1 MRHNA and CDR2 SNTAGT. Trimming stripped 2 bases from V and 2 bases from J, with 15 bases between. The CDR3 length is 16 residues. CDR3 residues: CASSDVLEGYNTEAFF. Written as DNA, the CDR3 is TGTGCCAGCAGTGACGTTTTGGAGGGGTATAACACTGAAGCTTTCTTT.

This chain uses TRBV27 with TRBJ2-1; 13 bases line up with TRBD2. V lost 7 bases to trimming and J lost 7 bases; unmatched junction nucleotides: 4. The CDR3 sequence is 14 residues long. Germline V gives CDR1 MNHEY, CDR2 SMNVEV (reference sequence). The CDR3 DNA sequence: TGTGCCAGCACGGGACTAGCGGGACGTAATGAGCAGTTCTTC. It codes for CASTGLAGRNEQFF.

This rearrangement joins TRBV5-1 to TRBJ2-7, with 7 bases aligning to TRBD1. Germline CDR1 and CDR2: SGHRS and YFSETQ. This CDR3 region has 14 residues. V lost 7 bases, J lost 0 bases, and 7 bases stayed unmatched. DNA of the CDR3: TGCGCCAGCCGACAGGGCCCCAGCTCCTACGAGCAGTACTTC. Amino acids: CASRQGPSSYEQYF.

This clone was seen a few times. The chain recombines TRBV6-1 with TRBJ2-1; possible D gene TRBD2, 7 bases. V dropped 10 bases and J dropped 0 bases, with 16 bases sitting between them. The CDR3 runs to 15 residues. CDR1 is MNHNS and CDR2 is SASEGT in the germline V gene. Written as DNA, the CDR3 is TGTGCCACCCTTGGGGGGGCGAGCTCCTACAATGAGCAGTTCTTC. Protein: CATLGGASSYNEQFF.

CDR3 residues: CSVESGLAYNEQFF. The DNA of the CDR3 is TGCAGCGTTGAATCGGGACTAGCCTACAATGAGCAGTTCTTC. The rearrangement joins TRBV29-1 to TRBJ2-1; TRBD2 agrees at 8 bases. The CDR3 is 14 residues long. V was clipped by 2 bases and J by 2 bases; unmatched bases: 2. Germline values: CDR1 SQVTM, CDR2 ANQGSEA.

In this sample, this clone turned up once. CDR3 nucleotides: TGTGCCAGCAGCTTAAACCCGGGTCATAATTCACCCCTCCACTTT. Its translation: CASSLNPGHNSPLHF. The V and J genes are TRBV11-2 and TRBJ1-6; D not certain. Per the germline V gene, CDR1 is SGHAT and CDR2 is FQNNGV. Trimming removed 2 bases from V and 5 bases from J, with 10 bases in between. The CDR3 contains 15 residues.

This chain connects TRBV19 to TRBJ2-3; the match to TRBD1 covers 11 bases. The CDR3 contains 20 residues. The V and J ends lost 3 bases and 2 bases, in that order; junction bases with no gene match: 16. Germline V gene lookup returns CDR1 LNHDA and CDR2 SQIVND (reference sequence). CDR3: CASSIFAAGTGGSLTDTQYF. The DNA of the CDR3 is TGTGCCAGTAGTATTTTCGCCGCCGGGACAGGGGGTTCCCTCACAGATACGCAGTATTTT. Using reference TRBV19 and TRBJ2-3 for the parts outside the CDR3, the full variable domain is DGGITQSPKYLFRKEGQNVTLSCEQNLNHDAMYWYRQDPGQGLRLIYYSQIVNDFQKGDIAEGYSVSREKKESFPLTVTSAQKNPTAFYLCASSIFAAGTGGSLTDTQYFGPGTRLTVL.

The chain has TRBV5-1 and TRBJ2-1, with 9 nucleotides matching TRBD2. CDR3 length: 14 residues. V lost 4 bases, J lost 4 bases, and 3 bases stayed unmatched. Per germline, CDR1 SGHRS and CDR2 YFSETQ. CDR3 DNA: TGCGCCAGCAGCCGACTAGCGGTTTACAATGAGCAGTTCTTC. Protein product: CASSRLAVYNEQFF.

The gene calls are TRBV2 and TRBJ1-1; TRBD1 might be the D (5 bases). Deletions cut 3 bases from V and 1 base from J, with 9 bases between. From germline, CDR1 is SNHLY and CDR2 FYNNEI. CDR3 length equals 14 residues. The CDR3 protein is CASSDSRANTEAFF. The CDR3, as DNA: TGTGCCAGCAGTGATAGCAGGGCGAACACTGAAGCTTTCTTT.

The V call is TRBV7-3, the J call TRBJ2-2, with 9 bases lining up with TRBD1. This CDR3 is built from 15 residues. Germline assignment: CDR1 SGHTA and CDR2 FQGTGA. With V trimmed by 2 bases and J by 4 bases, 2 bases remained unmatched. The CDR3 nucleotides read TGTGCCAGCAGCTTAGGGACAGGGCTCACCGGGGAGCTGTTTTTT. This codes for CASSLGTGLTGELFF.

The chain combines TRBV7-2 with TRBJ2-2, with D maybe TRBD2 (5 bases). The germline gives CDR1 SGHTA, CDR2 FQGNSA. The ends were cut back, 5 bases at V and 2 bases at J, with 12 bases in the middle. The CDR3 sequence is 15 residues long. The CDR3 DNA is TGTGCCAGCAGCCCACTGGGAGTTAACACCGGGGAGCTGTTTTTT. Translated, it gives CASSPLGVNTGELFF. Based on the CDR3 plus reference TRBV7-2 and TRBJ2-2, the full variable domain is GAGVSQSPSNKVTEKGKDVELRCDPISGHTALYWYRQSLGQGLEFLIYFQGNSAPDKSGLPSDRFSAERTGGSVSTLTIQRTQQEDSAVYLCASSPLGVNTGELFFGEGSRLTVL.

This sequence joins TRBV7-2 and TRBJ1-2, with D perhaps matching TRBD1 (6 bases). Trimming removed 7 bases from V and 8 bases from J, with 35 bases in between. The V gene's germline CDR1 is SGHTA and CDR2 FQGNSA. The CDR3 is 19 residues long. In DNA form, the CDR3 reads TGTGCCAGCACTTCATCCTCTGCGGACAGCAGGGATCCTTGGGGGGGCTACACCTTC. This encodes CASTSSSADSRDPWGGYTF.

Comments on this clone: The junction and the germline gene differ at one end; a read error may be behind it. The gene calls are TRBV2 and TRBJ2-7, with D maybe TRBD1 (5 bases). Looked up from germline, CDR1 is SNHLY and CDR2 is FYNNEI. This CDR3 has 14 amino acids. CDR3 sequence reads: CASREDSSSYEQYF. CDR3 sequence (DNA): TGTGCCAGCAGGGAAGACAGTTCGTCCTACGAGCAGTACTTC.

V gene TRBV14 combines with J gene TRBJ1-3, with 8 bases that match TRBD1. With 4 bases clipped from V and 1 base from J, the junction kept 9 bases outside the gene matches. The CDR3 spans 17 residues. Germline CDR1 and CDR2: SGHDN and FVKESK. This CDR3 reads CASSLRTGLTSGNTIYF. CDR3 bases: TGTGCCAGCAGCCTTAGGACAGGGCTAACGTCTGGAAACACCATATATTTT.